Listed below are T cell receptor beta chains from one sample, sequenced in a study of cytomegalovirus exposure and HLA in healthy donors. Sequenced by immunoSEQ multiplex PCR; TCRdb stores in-frame clones only, minus some. This table has around 150,000 clones, approximately 80% appearing once. Sequenced input: PBMCs. These TCRs come from a man in his forties in good health and CMV-seronegative. The CDR3 runs from the conserved cysteine through the conserved F or W. The D gene is left open where the match is weak. For some rows the clone size is stated as once, few or many, or as a class when expanded; others skip it.

CDR3: CASSGLAGGLNEQFF
DNA: TGTGCCAGCAGCGGCCTAGCGGGGGGGCTGAATGAGCAGTTCTTC
J: TRBJ2-1
V: TRBV7-8
D: TRBD2
size: NA

CDR3: CASSPTVNTEAFF
DNA: TGCGCCAGCAGTCCTACGGTGAACACTGAAGCTTTCTTT
J: TRBJ1-1
V: TRBV4-3
D: NA
size: NA

CDR3: CASSALPETQYF
DNA: TGTGCCAGCAGTGCTCTTCCGGAGACCCAGTACTTC
J: TRBJ2-5
V: TRBV6-4
D: NA
size: NA

CDR3: CASSPSGTGRNEQFF
DNA: TGTGCCAGCAGCCCGTCCGGGACAGGCCGTAATGAGCAGTTCTTC
J: TRBJ2-1
V: TRBV7-9
D: TRBD1
size: NA

CDR3: CASSRGTGGSYEQYF
DNA: TGTGCCAGCTCACGCGGGACAGGGGGCTCCTACGAGCAGTACTTC
J: TRBJ2-7
V: TRBV18
D: TRBD1
size: once

CDR3: CASSLGFGREGEQYF
DNA: TGTGCCAGCAGCTTAGGGTTCGGGCGGGAGGGCGAGCAGTACTTC
J: TRBJ2-7
V: TRBV7-9
D: TRBD2
size: NA

CDR3: CAWSHTGGYEQYF
DNA: TGTGCCTGGAGTCACACAGGGGGATACGAGCAGTACTTC
J: TRBJ2-7
V: TRBV30
D: TRBD1
size: NA

CDR3: CASTQRGITDTQYF
DNA: TGTGCCAGTACCCAAAGGGGGATCACAGATACGCAGTATTTT
J: TRBJ2-3
V: TRBV19
D: NA
size: NA

CDR3: CASSLGGQGNEQYF
DNA: TGTGCCAGCAGCTTAGGGGGACAGGGGAACGAGCAGTACTTC
J: TRBJ2-7
V: TRBV7-2
D: TRBD1
size: NA

CDR3: CASRTRDRGTYGYTF
DNA: TGTGCCAGCAGGACTCGGGACAGGGGAACCTATGGCTACACCTTC
J: TRBJ1-2
V: TRBV6-5
D: TRBD1
size: NA

CDR3: CASRGTGRIEPQHF
DNA: TGTGCCAGCCGCGGGACAGGGAGGATTGAGCCCCAGCATTTT
J: TRBJ1-5
V: TRBV19
D: TRBD1
size: few

CDR3: CASSRDRAGANVLTF
DNA: TGTGCCAGCAGCCGTGACAGGGCTGGGGCCAACGTCCTGACTTTC
J: TRBJ2-6
V: TRBV6-1
D: TRBD1
size: NA

CDR3: CASRKGLAGGADTQYF
DNA: TGTGCCAGCAGGAAGGGACTAGCGGGTGGAGCAGATACGCAGTATTTT
J: TRBJ2-3
V: TRBV2
D: TRBD2
size: NA

CDR3: CASSLNSGNSGNTIYF
DNA: TGCGCCAGCAGCTTAAACTCCGGGAACTCTGGAAACACCATATATTTT
J: TRBJ1-3
V: TRBV5-1
D: NA
size: NA

CDR3: CAWTGAGANVLTF
DNA: TGTGCCTGGACAGGGGCTGGGGCCAACGTCCTGACTTTC
J: TRBJ2-6
V: TRBV30
D: NA
size: NA

CDR3: CASSPRDSLYGYTF
DNA: TGTGCCAGCAGCCCCAGGGACAGCCTCTATGGCTACACCTTC
J: TRBJ1-2
V: TRBV7-9
D: TRBD1
size: once

CDR3: CASSDSPSGGIEQFF
DNA: TGTGCCAGCAGTGACTCGCCTAGCGGGGGGATTGAGCAGTTCTTC
J: TRBJ2-1
V: TRBV6-4
D: TRBD2
size: NA

CDR3: CASSSRVNEQFF
DNA: TGTGCCAGCAGCAGCAGGGTGAATGAGCAGTTCTTC
J: TRBJ2-1
V: TRBV7-9
D: NA
size: NA

CDR3: CASVHQRQSGGYTF
DNA: TGCGCTAGCGTTCACCAACGGCAAAGCGGTGGCTACACCTTC
J: TRBJ1-2
V: TRBV23-1
D: NA
size: NA

CDR3: CASSQEETGAYEQYF
DNA: TGCGCCAGCAGCCAAGAGGAGACAGGTGCCTACGAGCAGTACTTC
J: TRBJ2-7
V: TRBV4-3
D: NA
size: NA

CDR3: CASRRNPGGTGDYEQYF
DNA: TGTGCCAGCAGACGAAACCCCGGGGGGACAGGGGACTACGAGCAGTACTTC
J: TRBJ2-7
V: TRBV28
D: TRBD1
size: NA

CDR3: CASSQDRSGAEQYF
DNA: TGCGCCAGCAGCCAAGACCGGTCAGGGGCCGAGCAGTACTTC
J: TRBJ2-7
V: TRBV5-4
D: NA
size: NA

CDR3: CASSPQGAGQPQHF
DNA: TGTGCCAGCAGCCCACAGGGGGCAGGTCAGCCCCAGCATTTT
J: TRBJ1-5
V: TRBV27
D: TRBD1
size: NA

CDR3: CASSLSEGSGNTIYF
DNA: TGCGCCAGCAGCTTGTCGGAGGGATCAGGAAACACCATATATTTT
J: TRBJ1-3
V: TRBV5-1
D: NA
size: NA

CDR3: CASSPTRGQGARGLFF
DNA: TGTGCCAGCAGTCCGACCCGCGGACAGGGAGCACGCGGCCTGTTTTTT
J: TRBJ1-4
V: TRBV27
D: TRBD1
size: NA

CDR3: CASSLQGPYGYTF
DNA: TGTGCCAGCAGTTTACAGGGTCCCTATGGCTACACCTTC
J: TRBJ1-2
V: TRBV28
D: NA
size: NA

CDR3: CASSSSPVANTGELFF
DNA: TGTGCCAGCAGCTCCTCCCCCGTTGCGAACACCGGGGAGCTGTTTTTT
J: TRBJ2-2
V: TRBV7-2
D: NA
size: NA